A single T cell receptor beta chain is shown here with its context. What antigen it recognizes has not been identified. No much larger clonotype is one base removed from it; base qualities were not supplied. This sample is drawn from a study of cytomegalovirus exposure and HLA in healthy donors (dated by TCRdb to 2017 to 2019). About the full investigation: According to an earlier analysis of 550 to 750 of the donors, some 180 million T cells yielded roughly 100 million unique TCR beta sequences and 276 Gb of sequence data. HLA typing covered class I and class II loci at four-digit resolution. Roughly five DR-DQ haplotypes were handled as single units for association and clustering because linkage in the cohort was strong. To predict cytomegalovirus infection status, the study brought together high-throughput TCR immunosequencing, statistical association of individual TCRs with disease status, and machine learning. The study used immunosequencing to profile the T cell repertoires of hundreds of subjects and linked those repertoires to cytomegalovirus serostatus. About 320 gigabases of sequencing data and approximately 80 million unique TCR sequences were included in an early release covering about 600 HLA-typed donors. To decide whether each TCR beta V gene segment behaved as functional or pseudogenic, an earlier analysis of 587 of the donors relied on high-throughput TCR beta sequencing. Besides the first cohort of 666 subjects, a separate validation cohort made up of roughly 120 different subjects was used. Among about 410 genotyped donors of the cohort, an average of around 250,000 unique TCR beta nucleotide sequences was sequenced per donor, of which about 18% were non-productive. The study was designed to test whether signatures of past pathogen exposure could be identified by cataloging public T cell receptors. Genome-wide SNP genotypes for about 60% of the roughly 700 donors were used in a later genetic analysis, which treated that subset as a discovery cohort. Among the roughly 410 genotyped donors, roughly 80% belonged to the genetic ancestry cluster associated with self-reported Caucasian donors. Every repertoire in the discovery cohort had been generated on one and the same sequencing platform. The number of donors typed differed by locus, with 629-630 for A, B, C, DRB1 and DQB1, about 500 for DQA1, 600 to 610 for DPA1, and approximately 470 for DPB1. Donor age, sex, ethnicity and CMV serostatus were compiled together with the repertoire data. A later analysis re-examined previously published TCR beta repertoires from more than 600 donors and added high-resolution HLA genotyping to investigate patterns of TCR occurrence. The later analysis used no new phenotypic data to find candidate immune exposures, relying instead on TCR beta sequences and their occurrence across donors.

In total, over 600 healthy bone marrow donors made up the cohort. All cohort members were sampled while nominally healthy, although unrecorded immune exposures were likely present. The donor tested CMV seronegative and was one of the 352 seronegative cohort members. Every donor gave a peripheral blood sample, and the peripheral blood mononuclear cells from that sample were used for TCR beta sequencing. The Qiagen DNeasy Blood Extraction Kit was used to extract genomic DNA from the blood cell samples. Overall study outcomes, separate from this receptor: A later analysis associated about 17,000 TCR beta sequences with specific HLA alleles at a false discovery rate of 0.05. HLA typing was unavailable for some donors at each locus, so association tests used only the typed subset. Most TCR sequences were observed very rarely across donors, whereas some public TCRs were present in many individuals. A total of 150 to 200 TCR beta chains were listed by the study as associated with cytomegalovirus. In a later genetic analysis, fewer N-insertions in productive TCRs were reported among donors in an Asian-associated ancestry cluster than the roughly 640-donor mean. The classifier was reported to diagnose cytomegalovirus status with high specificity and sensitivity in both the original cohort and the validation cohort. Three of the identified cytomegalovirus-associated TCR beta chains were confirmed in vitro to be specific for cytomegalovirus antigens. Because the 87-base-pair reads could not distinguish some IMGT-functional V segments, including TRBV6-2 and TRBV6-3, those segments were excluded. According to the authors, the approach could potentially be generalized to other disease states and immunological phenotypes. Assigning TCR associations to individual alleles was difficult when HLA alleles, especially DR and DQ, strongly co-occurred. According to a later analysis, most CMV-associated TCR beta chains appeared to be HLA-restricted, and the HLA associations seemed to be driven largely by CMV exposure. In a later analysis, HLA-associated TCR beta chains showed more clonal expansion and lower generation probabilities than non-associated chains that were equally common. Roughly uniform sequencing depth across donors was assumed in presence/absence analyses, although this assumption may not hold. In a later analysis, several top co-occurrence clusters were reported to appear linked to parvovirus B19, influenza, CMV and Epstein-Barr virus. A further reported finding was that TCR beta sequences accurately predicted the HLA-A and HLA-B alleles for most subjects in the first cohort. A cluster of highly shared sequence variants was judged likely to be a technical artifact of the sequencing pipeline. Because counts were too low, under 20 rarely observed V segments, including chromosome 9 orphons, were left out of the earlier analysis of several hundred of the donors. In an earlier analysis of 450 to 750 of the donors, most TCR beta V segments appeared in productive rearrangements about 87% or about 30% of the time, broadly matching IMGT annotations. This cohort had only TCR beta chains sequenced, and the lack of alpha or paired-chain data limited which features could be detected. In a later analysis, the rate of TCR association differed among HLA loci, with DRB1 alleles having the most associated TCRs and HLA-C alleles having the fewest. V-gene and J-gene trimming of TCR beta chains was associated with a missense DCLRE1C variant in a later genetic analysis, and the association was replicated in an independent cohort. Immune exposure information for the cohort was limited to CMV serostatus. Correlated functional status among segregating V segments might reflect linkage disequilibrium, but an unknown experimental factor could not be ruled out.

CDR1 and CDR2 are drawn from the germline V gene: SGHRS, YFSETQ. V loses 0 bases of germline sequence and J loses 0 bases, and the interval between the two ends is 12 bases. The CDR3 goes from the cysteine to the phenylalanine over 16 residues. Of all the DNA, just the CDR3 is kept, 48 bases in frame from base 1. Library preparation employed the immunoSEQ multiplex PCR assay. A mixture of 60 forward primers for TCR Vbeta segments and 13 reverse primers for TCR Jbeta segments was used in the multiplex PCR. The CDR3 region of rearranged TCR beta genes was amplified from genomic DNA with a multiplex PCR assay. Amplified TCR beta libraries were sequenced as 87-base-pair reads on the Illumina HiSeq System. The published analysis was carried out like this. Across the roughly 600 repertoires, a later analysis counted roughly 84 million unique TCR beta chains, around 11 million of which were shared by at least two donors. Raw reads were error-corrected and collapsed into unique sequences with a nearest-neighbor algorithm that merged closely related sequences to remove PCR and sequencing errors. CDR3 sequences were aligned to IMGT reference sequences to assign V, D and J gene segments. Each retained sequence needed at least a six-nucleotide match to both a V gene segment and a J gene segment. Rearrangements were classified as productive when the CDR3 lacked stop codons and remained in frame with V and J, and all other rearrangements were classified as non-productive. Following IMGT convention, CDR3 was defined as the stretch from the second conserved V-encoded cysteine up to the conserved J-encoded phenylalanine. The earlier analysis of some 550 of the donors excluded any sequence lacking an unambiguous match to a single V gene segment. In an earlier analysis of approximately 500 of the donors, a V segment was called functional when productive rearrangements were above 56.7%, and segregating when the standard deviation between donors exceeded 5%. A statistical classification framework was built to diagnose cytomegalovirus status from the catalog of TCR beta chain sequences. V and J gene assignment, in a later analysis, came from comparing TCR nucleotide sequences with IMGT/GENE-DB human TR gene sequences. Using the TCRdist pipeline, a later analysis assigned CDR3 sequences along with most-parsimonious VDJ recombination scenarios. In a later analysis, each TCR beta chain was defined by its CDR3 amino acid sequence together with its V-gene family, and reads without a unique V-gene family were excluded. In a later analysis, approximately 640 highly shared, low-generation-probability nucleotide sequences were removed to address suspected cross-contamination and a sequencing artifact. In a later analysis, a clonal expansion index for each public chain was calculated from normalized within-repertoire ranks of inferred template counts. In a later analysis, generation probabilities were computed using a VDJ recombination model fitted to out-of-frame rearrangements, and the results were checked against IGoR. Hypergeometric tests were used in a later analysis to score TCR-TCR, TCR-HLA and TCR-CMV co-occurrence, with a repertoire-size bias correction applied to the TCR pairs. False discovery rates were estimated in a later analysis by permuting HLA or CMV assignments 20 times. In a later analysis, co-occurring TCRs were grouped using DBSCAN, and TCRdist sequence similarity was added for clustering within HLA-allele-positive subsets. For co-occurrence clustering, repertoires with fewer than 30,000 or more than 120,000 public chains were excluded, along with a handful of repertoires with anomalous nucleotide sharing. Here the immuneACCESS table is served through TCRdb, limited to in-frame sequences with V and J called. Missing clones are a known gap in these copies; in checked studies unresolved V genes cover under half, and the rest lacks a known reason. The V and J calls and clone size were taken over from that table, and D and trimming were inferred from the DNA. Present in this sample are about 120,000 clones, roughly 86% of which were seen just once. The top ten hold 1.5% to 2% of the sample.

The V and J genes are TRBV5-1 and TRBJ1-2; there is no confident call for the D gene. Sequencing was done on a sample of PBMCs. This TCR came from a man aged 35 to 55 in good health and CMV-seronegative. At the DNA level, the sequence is TGCGCCAGCAGCTTGGTGCCGGATCTAGCTAACTATGGCTACACCTTC. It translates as CASSLVPDLANYGYTF.